This T cell receptor beta chain was profiled in a study of beta chain features in type 1 diabetes. About the research overall: No age, gender or cell yield differences were seen between patients and healthy donors.

Germline assignment: CDR1 MDHEN and CDR2 SYDVKM. The CDR3 contains 15 residues. V was pared by 3 bases and J by 2 bases, with 11 bases between. What was sequenced were expressed TCRB transcripts, since all of the isolated RNA had been reverse transcribed. Some clones are missing from TCRdb's copy, which holds only in-frame ones; the method was immunoSEQ multiplex PCR. Of about 160,000 clones listed, around 8% are singletons. General observations from the study: Type 1 diabetes patients had moderately but significantly shorter TCRB CDR3s in all four CD4+ subsets. Any HLA-type effect on TCRB rearrangement remained unresolved here. Any PCR bias toward short templates would affect both groups alike. VDJ junctions from patients with type 1 diabetes contained fewer insertions and more deletions.

This clone was observed a handful of times. What it recognizes is unknown. The sample taken for sequencing was central memory CD4+ T cells from blood. The origin of this receptor is a woman between 18 and 30 years old with type 1 diabetes. The gene calls are TRBV28 and TRBJ1-5, with D perhaps TRBD1 (6 bases). The CDR3 spells CASSFNRAGNQPQHF. The CDR3 DNA reads TGTGCCAGCAGTTTCAACAGGGCTGGCAATCAGCCCCAGCATTTT.